These 27 T cell receptor beta chains originate from one sample sequenced in a study of metastatic and nonmetastatic thyroid tumors. MiXCR re-clonotyped the PCR reads for TCRdb. The repertoire includes more than 90,000 clones, approximately 12% of them detected once, and around 11% sits in the top ten. Every patient was untreated before thyroid surgery. Sequencing was performed on blood. These TCRs come from a female donor with papillary thyroid cancer or a benign thyroid nodule (not recorded which). Some clones in this sample may be carry-over from other donors' samples.

This clone was seen at least ten times. The rearrangement uses TRBV5-1 and TRBJ2-5, with TRBD1 identical over 7 bases. Germline values: CDR1 SGHRS, CDR2 YFSETQ. Trimming cost V 3 bases and J 8 bases; bases outside gene matches: 16. The CDR3 sequence is 16 residues long. CDR3 sequence: CASSWPPGGIGDTQYF. CDR3 DNA sequence: TGCGCCAGCAGCTGGCCACCAGGGGGTATTGGGGATACCCAGTACTTC.

With respect to this clone: This may be a read error, as it is one base from a much larger clone. This sample also contains other DNA sequences that code for the same CDR3. The chain recombines TRBV7-6 with TRBJ2-5; perhaps TRBD2 as D (5 bases). The CDR3 sequence is 15 residues long. The V end was cut by 6 bases, the J end by 5 bases, with 19 bases between. CDR1 SGHVS and CDR2 FNYEAQ come from the germline V gene. The CDR3 DNA reads as TGTGCCAGCAGTAAGGGTGGCGGGCCGTGGGAGACCCAGTACTTC. Amino acid sequence: CASSKGGGPWETQYF.

Many counts were recorded for this clone. The chain combines TRBV6-2 or TRBV6-3 with TRBJ2-2; D is unclear. This CDR3 spans 13 amino acids. The germline CDR1 and CDR2 sequences are MNHEY and SVGEGT. V lost 2 bases and J lost 2, with 3 bases in between. Here the CDR3 DNA reads TGTGCCAGCAGTTACACAAACACCGGGGAGCTGTTTTTT. This gives the protein CASSYTNTGELFF.

This clone showed up many times. The chain has TRBV5-1 and TRBJ2-5, with 11 bases lining up with TRBD2. The germline gives CDR1 SGHRS, CDR2 YFSETQ. V gave up 3 bases and J gave up 3 bases; unmatched junction bases: 13. The CDR3 has 18 amino acids. CDR3 sequence reads: CASSSVGSGRVPEETQYF. CDR3 bases: TGCGCCAGCAGCTCCGTCGGTAGCGGGAGGGTCCCCGAAGAGACCCAGTACTTC.

In the case of this clone: This may stem from a read error, because a much larger clone lies one nucleotide away. The CDR3 does not end in the conserved phenylalanine or tryptophan, so this is likely a read error. The gene calls are TRBV5-1 and TRBJ2-4, with D possibly being TRBD1 or TRBD2 (8 bases each). CDR1 and CDR2 (germline): SGHRS, YFSETQ. There are 14 residues in the CDR3. Trimming cost V 4 bases and J 7 bases, with 15 bases left between them. CDR3 bases: TGCGCCAGCAGCAGGACAGGGACTAGTAACATTCAGTACTTA. It specifies CASSRTGTSNIQYL.

The rearrangement joins TRBV20-1 to TRBJ2-3, with D perhaps matching TRBD2 (6 bases). V shed 3 bases and J shed 3 bases, with 13 bases lying between them. CDR1 and CDR2 from the germline V gene are DFQATT and SNEGSKA (reference sequence). CDR3 size: 14 residues. This CDR3 reads CSASVRGRTDTQYF. DNA of the CDR3: TGCAGTGCTAGTGTTCGGGGGAGGACAGATACGCAGTATTTT.

As concerns this clone: Other nucleotide sequences in the sample specify the same CDR3. This sequence joins TRBV9 and TRBJ1-1; D possibly corresponds to TRBD1 (5 bases). The CDR3 sequence is 15 residues long. Germline V gives CDR1 SGDLS, CDR2 YYNGEE. The V and J ends lost 3 bases and 4 bases respectively, with 16 bases between them. The CDR3 coding sequence is TGTGCCAGCAGCGATCGTCCAGGGCGGCTCACTGAAGCTTTCTTT. Protein product: CASSDRPGRLTEAFF.

This clone occurred many times. The V call is TRBV28, the J call TRBJ1-5, with a weak D call TRBD1 (5 bases). Germline V gene lookup returns CDR1 MDHEN and CDR2 SYDVKM. The V end lost 1 base, the J end lost 2 bases, and 12 bases lay between the germline ends. The CDR3 length is 16 residues. DNA of the CDR3: TGTGCCAGCAGTTTATTGGGACCTTGGGGCAATCAGCCCCAGCATTTT. It encodes CASSLLGPWGNQPQHF.

This clone was picked up one time. The gene calls are TRBV4-3 and TRBJ2-7; D is unresolved. The ends were cut back, 2 bases at V and 5 bases at J, with 19 bases in the middle. CDR1 LGHNA and CDR2 YSLEER come from the germline V gene. The CDR3 runs 16 residues. CDR3 coding DNA: TGCGCCAGCAGCCAAAATCCGTACAGTGGGCTGCACGAGCAGTACTTC. As protein: CASSQNPYSGLHEQYF.

Many counts were recorded for this clone. J is TRBJ2-7 and V is TRBV11-3; D is perhaps TRBD2 (5 bases). CDR3 length equals 13 residues. Germline CDR1 reads SGHNT; CDR2 reads YENEEA. Deletions cut 1 base from V and 6 bases from J, with 10 bases between. The CDR3 DNA is TGTGCCAGCAGCTTAGTCTCGGGATCCGAGCAGTACTTC. Its translation is CASSLVSGSEQYF. The full variable domain, its missing parts supplied by reference TRBV11-3 and TRBJ2-7, is EAGVVQSPRYKIIEKKQPVAFWCNPISGHNTLYWYLQNLGQGPELLIRYENEEAVDDSQLPKDRFSAERLKGVDSTLKIQPAELGDSAVYLCASSLVSGSEQYFGPGTRLTVT.

This clone was observed at least ten times. The J gene is TRBJ1-1, the V gene TRBV27; the match to TRBD1 covers 8 bases. The ends lost 4 bases at V and 4 bases at J; junction bases unmatched: 8. The CDR3 is 15 residues long. CDR1 and CDR2 from the germline V gene are MNHEY and SMNVEV (reference sequence). CDR3 coding DNA: TGTGCCAGCAGTTCCAGACAGGGGTCGATCACTGAAGCTTTCTTT. Protein product: CASSSRQGSITEAFF.

This clone has a handful of counts. DNA of the CDR3: TGTGCCAGCAAGGGACTAGCGCCCTACAATGAGCAGTTCTTC. This codes for CASKGLAPYNEQFF. This chain connects TRBV6-1 to TRBJ2-1; 10 bases match TRBD2. Trimming took 7 bases from V and 2 from J; bases not matched to a gene: 2. CDR3 size: 14 residues. Per germline, CDR1 MNHNS and CDR2 SASEGT.

This clone showed up many times. The V gene is TRBV2, the J gene TRBJ2-1; TRBD2 is a possible D gene (6 bases). Germline CDR1 reads SNHLY; CDR2 reads FYNNEI. Trimming removed 2 bases at V and 8 bases at J, with 16 bases between. The CDR3 loop spans 15 amino acids. The DNA for the CDR3 is TGTGCCAGCAGTGAATCTTGGCGGGGAGGTCATGAGCAGTTCTTC. Its translation is CASSESWRGGHEQFF.

The sample holds many counts of this clone. The chain joins TRBV7-8 to TRBJ2-7; D gene unclear. Germline CDR1 SGHVS, CDR2 FQNEAQ. V was pared by 4 bases and J by 0 bases, with 16 bases between. The CDR3 totals 16 residues. The CDR3 sequence: CASSSLPGAPSYEQYF. As DNA, the CDR3 is TGTGCCAGCAGCTCCCTCCCCGGCGCGCCCTCCTACGAGCAGTACTTC.

Remarks on this clone: At one end the junction does not follow the germline gene, possibly because of a read error. The chain carries TRBV30 and TRBJ2-7; D is uncertain. The CDR3 runs to 14 residues. Germline lookup yields CDR1 GTSNPN and CDR2 SVGIG (reference sequence). CDR3 sequence (DNA): TGTGCCTGGAGCTCAGGTATGCCCCCCTACGAGCACTACTTC. This translates into CAWSSGMPPYEHYF.

This clone was picked up many times. This sequence joins TRBV18 and TRBJ1-1, with D possibly TRBD1 on 5 matching bases. V lost 3 bases, J lost 0 bases, and 8 bases lay in between. The germline gives CDR1 KGHSH, CDR2 LQKENI. This CDR3 comprises 14 residues. The CDR3 region is CASSPGTVNTEAFF. Here the CDR3 DNA reads TGTGCCAGCTCACCCGGGACGGTGAACACTGAAGCTTTCTTT.

The chain is built from TRBV28 and TRBJ1-1; 7 nucleotides match TRBD1. This CDR3 has 16 residues. The V segment lost 7 bases and the J segment 5 bases; nucleotides outside the gene matches: 16. The germline gives CDR1 MDHEN, CDR2 SYDVKM. In nucleotides, the CDR3 is TGTGCCAGCAACCAGGATAGACCACAGGGGAGGACTGAAGCTTTCTTT. Its protein product is CASNQDRPQGRTEAFF.

This clone has a count of ten or more. The J gene is TRBJ2-3, the V gene TRBV19; 9 bases are a match to TRBD2. Germline V lookup: CDR1 LNHDA, CDR2 SQIVND (reference sequence). Trimming removed 4 bases from V and 5 bases from J; junction bases left unmatched: 10. The CDR3 totals 16 residues. In nucleotides, the CDR3 is TGTGCCAGTAGTAATTTCTTGGCGGGAGGGCGAGATACGCAGTATTTT. Protein: CASSNFLAGGRDTQYF. The whole variable domain, remainder taken from reference TRBV19 and TRBJ2-3, is DGGITQSPKYLFRKEGQNVTLSCEQNLNHDAMYWYRQDPGQGLRLIYYSQIVNDFQKGDIAEGYSVSREKKESFPLTVTSAQKNPTAFYLCASSNFLAGGRDTQYFGPGTRLTVL.

This clone was observed a handful of times. A much larger clone differs from this one at a single base, so this may be a read error. CDR3 in amino acids: CAGSVGNGNTIYF. In DNA form, the CDR3 reads TGTGCCGGCAGCGTTGGGAATGGAAACACCATATATTTT. The chain carries TRBV9 and TRBJ1-3; no firm D call. There are 13 residues in the CDR3. Germline V CDR1 and CDR2: SGDLS, YYNGEE.

There are a few counts of this clone. The chain recombines TRBV6-6 with TRBJ2-7; weak D call: TRBD2 (6 bases). CDR1 and CDR2 from the germline V gene are MNHNY and SVGAGI (reference sequence). This CDR3 is built from 17 residues. Trimming shortened V by 0 bases and J by 1 base, and 16 bases separated the two germline ends. CDR3 sequence: CASSYSMARDLSYEQYF. CDR3 sequence (DNA): TGTGCCAGCAGTTACTCGATGGCCAGGGACTTGTCCTACGAGCAGTACTTC.

As regards this clone: Given a much more abundant clone one base away, this may be a read error. The chain is built from TRBV5-6 and TRBJ2-7; D is possibly TRBD1 (6 bases). Germline assignment: CDR1 SGHDT and CDR2 YYEEEE. The CDR3 has 12 amino acids. V was clipped by 8 bases and J by 1 base, with 10 bases between them. The CDR3 nucleotides are TGTGCCAGAGGAAGGGGGTCCTACGAGCAGTACTTC. It yields the protein CARGRGSYEQYF.

The table lists this clone with many counts. The rearrangement joins TRBV7-2 to TRBJ1-3; D gene unclear. CDR3 length: 14 amino acids. Trimming removed 5 bases at V and 4 bases at J, with 12 bases between. CDR1 is SGHTA, CDR2 FQGNSA, per germline. Written as DNA, the CDR3 is TGTGCCAGCAGCACCCGGGAAGAAGGAAACACCATATATTTT. The encoded protein is CASSTREEGNTIYF.

This clone has ten or more counts. This chain uses TRBV28 with TRBJ1-5; D may be TRBD1 (5 bases). V lost 4 bases to trimming and J lost 7 bases, with 14 bases between them. The CDR3 is 14 amino acids. Looked up from germline, CDR1 is MDHEN and CDR2 is SYDVKM. The CDR3 sequence: CASSWGGKGQPQHF. The CDR3 nucleotides are TGTGCCAGCAGTTGGGGGGGAAAAGGGCAGCCCCAGCATTTT.

In its sample, this clone was seen many times. The chain carries TRBV9 and TRBJ2-2, with unresolved D. In germline, CDR1 is SGDLS, CDR2 YYNGEE. The CDR3 covers 11 residues. Between the trimmed V and J ends, which lost 6 bases and 7 bases, there was a span of 7 bases. DNA of the CDR3: TGTGCCAGCACAGAGAACGGGGAGCTGTTTTTT. Protein product: CASTENGELFF.

Comment on this clone: A read error is possible here, since a much larger clone lies one base away. The sample has other DNA sequences that encode this CDR3 too. CDR3 protein: CASSPGLVGNEKLFF. The CDR3 DNA reads as TGTGCCAGCAGCCCCGGCCTGGTGGGAAATGAAAAACTGTTTTTT. The genes are TRBV5-1 and TRBJ1-4, with no clear D. The CDR3 covers 15 residues. The V gene's germline CDR1 is SGHRS and CDR2 YFSETQ.

In this sample, this clone turned up many times. The genes are TRBV20-1 and TRBJ2-4; 11 bases match TRBD2. The germline V gene has CDR1 DFQATT and CDR2 SNEGSKA (reference sequence). CDR3 size: 16 residues. Trimming removed 6 bases from V and 0 bases from J; junction bases left unmatched: 7. The CDR3: CSAQRTSGLAKNIQYF. The CDR3 DNA follows: TGCAGTGCCCAAAGGACTAGCGGGCTAGCCAAAAACATTCAGTACTTC.

This clone was seen ten or more times. The chain has TRBV20-1 and TRBJ2-3, with 9 bases that match TRBD2. The CDR3 totals 15 residues. Germline V CDR1 and CDR2: DFQATT, SNEGSKA (reference sequence). V trimming: 4 bases; J trimming: 6 bases; junction bases outside the gene matches: 11. This CDR3 is CSAIGFSGRQDTQYF. The CDR3 nucleotides read TGCAGTGCTATAGGGTTTAGCGGGAGACAGGATACGCAGTATTTT.